These 7 T cell receptor beta chains originate from one sample sequenced in a study of blood T cells in healthy people across ages. Then a second PCR, running about 6 to 12 cycles, was carried out with a sample-barcoded 5' primer and a J-beta primer mix. Each CDR3 protein gets one entry after TCRdb re-called the 5' RACE reads with MiXCR. The sample carries under 1,000,000 distinct CDR3 sequences, about 46% recorded once. Input material: blood. These receptors were taken from an elderly man in good health.

This clonotype was seen only a few times. The CDR3 is CASSFRQGAAEETQYF. The CDR3 coding sequence is TGCGCCAGCAGCTTCCGACAGGGGGCTGCGGAAGAGACCCAGTACTTC. This sequence joins TRBV5-1 and TRBJ2-5; 10 bases align to TRBD1. This CDR3 region has 16 residues. Per germline, CDR1 SGHRS and CDR2 YFSETQ. V shed 2 bases and J 3 bases; nucleotides not matched to a gene: 7.

In its sample, this clonotype was seen once. V is TRBV4-3 and J is TRBJ2-6; D possibly corresponds to TRBD1 (6 bases). This CDR3 region has 17 residues. The V gene lost 0 bases and the J gene lost 2 bases, with 11 bases spanning the gap. Germline V gives CDR1 LGHNA, CDR2 YSLEER. CDR3 bases: TGCGCCAGCAGCCAAGATCTGGGGACAACTGGGGCCAACGTCCTGACTTTC. Amino acids: CASSQDLGTTGANVLTF.

This clonotype was seen repeatedly, ten times or more. The chain recombines TRBV5-1 with TRBJ2-7; the D call may be TRBD1 or TRBD2 (5 bases each). Germline V lookup: CDR1 SGHRS, CDR2 YFSETQ. The CDR3 runs 15 residues. Trimming stripped 1 base from V and 2 bases from J, with 13 bases between. CDR3 DNA: TGCGCCAGCAGCTTGACGGGGCGAAAGGCCTACGAGCAGTACTTC. This gives the protein CASSLTGRKAYEQYF.

This chain connects TRBV4-2 to TRBJ2-1; 7 bases fit TRBD2. V gave up 7 bases and J gave up 6 bases; unmatched junction bases: 15. The CDR3 extends over 16 amino acids. CDR1 LGHNA and CDR2 YNFKEQ come from the germline V gene. The DNA of the CDR3 is TGTGCCAGCAACGCTAATTTTGCGGGAGCGCGCAATGAGCAGTTCTTC. Translated: CASNANFAGARNEQFF.

This clonotype was observed a few times. This chain joins TRBV13 and TRBJ1-6, with D tentatively TRBD1 (6 bases). The CDR3 covers 16 residues. Per germline, CDR1 PRHDT and CDR2 FYEKMQ (reference sequence). V was clipped by 1 base and J by 5 bases, with 12 bases between them. The CDR3 DNA reads TGTGCCAGCAGCTTAGCGGCAGGGGCGGATAATTCACCCCTCCACTTT. This gives the protein CASSLAAGADNSPLHF.

The chain has TRBV9 and TRBJ2-3; 8 nucleotides agree with TRBD2. The length of the CDR3 is 16 residues. Trimming at V came to 0 bases and at J to 4 bases, leaving 7 bases not matched to a gene. The germline V gene has CDR1 SGDLS and CDR2 YYNGEE. The CDR3: CASSVATGLVSDTQYF. Here the CDR3 DNA reads TGTGCCAGCAGCGTAGCTACGGGACTAGTGTCAGATACGCAGTATTTT.

This sequence joins TRBV29-1 and TRBJ2-1; the D is unclear. The germline V gene has CDR1 SQVTM and CDR2 ANQGSEA. CDR3 length: 11 residues. V was cut by 6 bases and J by 8 bases, with 11 bases left in between. The CDR3 sequence is CSVDRLDEQFF. CDR3 in DNA: TGCAGCGTGGACCGCTTGGATGAGCAGTTCTTC.